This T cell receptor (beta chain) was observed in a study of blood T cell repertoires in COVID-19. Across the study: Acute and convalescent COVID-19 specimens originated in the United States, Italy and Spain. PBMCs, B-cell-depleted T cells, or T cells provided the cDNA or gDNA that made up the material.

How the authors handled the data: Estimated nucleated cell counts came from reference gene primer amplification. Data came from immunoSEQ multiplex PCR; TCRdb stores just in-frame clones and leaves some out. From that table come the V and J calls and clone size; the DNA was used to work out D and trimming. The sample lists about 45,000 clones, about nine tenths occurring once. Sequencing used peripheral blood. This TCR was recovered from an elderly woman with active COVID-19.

CDR3 in DNA: TGTGCCCTTCAACTAAACAGGGGGCTCGAAGGGGCCAACGTCCTGACTTTC. Its translation is CALQLNRGLEGANVLTF. The rearrangement joins TRBV6-4 to TRBJ2-6; 9 bases agree with TRBD1. The CDR3 covers 17 residues. Germline V gene sequence: CDR1 MRHNA, CDR2 SNTAGT. V was clipped by 11 bases and J by 4 bases; unmatched bases: 15.